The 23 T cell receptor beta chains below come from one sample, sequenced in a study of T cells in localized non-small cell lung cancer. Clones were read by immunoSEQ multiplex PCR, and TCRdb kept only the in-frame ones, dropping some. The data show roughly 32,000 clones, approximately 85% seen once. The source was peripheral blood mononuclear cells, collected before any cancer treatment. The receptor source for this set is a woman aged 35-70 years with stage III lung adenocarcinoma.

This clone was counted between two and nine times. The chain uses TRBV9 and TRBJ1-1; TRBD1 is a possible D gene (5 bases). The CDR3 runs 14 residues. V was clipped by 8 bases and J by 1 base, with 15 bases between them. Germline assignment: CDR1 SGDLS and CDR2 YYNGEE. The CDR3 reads CASQRLGENTEAFF. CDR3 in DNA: TGTGCCAGTCAACGTTTGGGGGAGAACACTGAAGCTTTCTTT.

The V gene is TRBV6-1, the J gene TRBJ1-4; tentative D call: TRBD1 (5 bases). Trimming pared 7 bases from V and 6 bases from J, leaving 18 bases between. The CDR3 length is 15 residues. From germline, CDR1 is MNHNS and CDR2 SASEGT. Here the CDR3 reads CASTPYGGADEKLFF. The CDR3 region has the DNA TGTGCCAGCACACCCTACGGGGGAGCGGATGAAAAACTGTTTTTT.

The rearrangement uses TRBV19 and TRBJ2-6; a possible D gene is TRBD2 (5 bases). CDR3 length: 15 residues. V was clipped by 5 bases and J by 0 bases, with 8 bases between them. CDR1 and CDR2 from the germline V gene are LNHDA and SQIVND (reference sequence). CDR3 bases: TGTGCCAGTAGTCCCCGGGGCTCTGGGGCCAACGTCCTGACTTTC. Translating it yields CASSPRGSGANVLTF.

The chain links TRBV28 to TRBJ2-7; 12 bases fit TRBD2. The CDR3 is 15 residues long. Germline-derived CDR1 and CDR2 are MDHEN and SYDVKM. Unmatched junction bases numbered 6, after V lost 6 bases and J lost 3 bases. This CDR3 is CASSKTSGSVYEQYF. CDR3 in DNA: TGTGCCAGCAGCAAGACTAGCGGGAGTGTCTACGAGCAGTACTTC.

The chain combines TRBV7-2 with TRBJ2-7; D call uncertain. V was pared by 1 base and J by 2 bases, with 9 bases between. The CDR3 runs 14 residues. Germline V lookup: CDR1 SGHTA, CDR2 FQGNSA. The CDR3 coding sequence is TGTGCCAGCAGCTTAGGGGCCCAGGCCTACGAGCAGTACTTC. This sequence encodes CASSLGAQAYEQYF.

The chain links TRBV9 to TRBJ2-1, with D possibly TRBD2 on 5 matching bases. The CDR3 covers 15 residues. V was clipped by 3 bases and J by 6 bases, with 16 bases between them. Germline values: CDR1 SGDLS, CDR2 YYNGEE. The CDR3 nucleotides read TGTGCCAGCAGCGAAGGGCTAGCTGAGTTCAATGAGCAGTTCTTC. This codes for CASSEGLAEFNEQFF.

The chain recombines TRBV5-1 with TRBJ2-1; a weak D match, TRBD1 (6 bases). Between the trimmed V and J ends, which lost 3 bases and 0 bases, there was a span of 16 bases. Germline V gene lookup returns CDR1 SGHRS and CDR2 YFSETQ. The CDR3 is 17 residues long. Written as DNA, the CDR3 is TGCGCCAGCAGCTCATCGCCACAGGGCCTCTCCTACAATGAGCAGTTCTTC. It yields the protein CASSSSPQGLSYNEQFF. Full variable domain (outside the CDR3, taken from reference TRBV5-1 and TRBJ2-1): KAGVTQTPRYLIKTRGQQVTLSCSPISGHRSVSWYQQTPGQGLQFLFEYFSETQRNKGNFPGRFSGRQFSNSRSEMNVSTLELGDSALYLCASSSSPQGLSYNEQFFGPGTRLTVL.

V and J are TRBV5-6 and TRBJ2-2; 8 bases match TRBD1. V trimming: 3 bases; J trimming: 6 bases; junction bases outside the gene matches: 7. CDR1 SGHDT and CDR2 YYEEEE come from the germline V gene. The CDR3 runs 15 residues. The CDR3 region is CASSWGTGRAGELFF. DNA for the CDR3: TGTGCCAGCAGCTGGGGGACAGGTCGGGCCGGGGAGCTGTTTTTT.

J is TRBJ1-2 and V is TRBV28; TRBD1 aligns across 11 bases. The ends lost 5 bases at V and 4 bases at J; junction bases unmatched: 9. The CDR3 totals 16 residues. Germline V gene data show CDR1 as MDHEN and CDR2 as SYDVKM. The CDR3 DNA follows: TGTGCCAGCAGTGGGACAGGGGGTCCACAAGTCTATGGCTACACCTTC. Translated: CASSGTGGPQVYGYTF.

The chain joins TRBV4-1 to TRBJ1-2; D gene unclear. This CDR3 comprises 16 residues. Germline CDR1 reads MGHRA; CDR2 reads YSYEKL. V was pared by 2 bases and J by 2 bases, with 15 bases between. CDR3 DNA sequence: TGCGCCAGCAGCCAACCCACATGGACGGAGAACTATGGCTACACCTTC. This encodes CASSQPTWTENYGYTF.

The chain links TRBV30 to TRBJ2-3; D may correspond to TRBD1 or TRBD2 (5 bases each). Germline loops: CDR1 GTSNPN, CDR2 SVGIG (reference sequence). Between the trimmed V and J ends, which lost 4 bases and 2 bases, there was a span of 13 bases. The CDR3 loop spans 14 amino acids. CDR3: CAWTVPGLTDTQYF. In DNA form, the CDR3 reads TGTGCCTGGACCGTCCCGGGGCTCACAGATACGCAGTATTTT. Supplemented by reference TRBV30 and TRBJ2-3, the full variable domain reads SQTIHQWPATLVQPVGSPLSLECTVEGTSNPNLYWYRQAAGRGLQLLFYSVGIGQISSEVPQNLSASRPQDRQFILSSKKLLLSDSGFYLCAWTVPGLTDTQYFGPGTRLTVL.

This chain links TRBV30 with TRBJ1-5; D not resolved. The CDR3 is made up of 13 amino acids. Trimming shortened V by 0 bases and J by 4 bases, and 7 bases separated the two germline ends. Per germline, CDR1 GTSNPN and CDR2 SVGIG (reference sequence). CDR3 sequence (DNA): TGTGCCTGGAGTGTACGGGAGAATCAGCCCCAGCATTTT. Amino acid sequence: CAWSVRENQPQHF.

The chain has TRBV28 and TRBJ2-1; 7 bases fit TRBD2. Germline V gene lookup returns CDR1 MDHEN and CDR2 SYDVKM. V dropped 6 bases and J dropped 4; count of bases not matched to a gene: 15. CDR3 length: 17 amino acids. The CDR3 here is CASSSQSGRAGYNEQFF. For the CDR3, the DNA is TGTGCCAGCAGCTCCCAATCGGGGAGGGCCGGTTACAATGAGCAGTTCTTC.

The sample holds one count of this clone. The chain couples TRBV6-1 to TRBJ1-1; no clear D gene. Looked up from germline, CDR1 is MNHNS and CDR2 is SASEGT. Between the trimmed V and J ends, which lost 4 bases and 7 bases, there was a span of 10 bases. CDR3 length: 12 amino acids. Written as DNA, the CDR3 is TGTGCCAGCAGTGTAGGTCGGCTTGAAGCTTTCTTT. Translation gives CASSVGRLEAFF.

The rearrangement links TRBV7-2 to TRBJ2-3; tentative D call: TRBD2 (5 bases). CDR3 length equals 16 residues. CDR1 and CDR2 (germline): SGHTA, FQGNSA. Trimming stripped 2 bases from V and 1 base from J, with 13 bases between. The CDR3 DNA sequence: TGTGCCAGCAGCTTAAAGCGGTTCGGTGGCACAGATACGCAGTATTTT. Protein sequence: CASSLKRFGGTDTQYF.

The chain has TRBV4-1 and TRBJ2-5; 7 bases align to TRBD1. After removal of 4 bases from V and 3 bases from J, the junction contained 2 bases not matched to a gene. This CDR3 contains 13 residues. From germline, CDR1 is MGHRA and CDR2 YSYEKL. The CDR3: CASSRDREETQYF. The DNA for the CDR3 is TGCGCCAGCAGCCGAGACAGGGAAGAGACCCAGTACTTC.

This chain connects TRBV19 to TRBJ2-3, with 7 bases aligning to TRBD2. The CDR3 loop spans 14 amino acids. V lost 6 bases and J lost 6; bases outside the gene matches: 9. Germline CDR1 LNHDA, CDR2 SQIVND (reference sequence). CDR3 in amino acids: CASRWAGEGDTQYF. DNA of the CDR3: TGTGCCAGTAGATGGGCGGGAGAGGGGGATACGCAGTATTTT.

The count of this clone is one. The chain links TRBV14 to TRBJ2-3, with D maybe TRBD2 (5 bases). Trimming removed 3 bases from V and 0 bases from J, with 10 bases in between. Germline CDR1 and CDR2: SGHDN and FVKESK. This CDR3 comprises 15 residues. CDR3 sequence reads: CASSHGLASTDTQYF. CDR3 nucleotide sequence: TGTGCCAGCAGCCACGGACTGGCTAGCACAGATACGCAGTATTTT.

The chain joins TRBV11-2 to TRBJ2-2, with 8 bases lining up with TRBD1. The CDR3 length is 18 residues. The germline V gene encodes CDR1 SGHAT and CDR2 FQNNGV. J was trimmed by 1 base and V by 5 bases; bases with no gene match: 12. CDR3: CASSSLVQGGRNTGELFF. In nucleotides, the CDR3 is TGTGCCAGCAGCAGCTTAGTACAGGGGGGTAGGAACACCGGGGAGCTGTTTTTT.

The CDR3 DNA sequence: TGCGCCAGCAGCCAAGAGGCTAGCGGGGCAGATACGCAGTATTTT. Translation: CASSQEASGADTQYF. The chain employs TRBV4-1 and TRBJ2-3; 9 positions match TRBD2. This CDR3 has 15 residues. Germline V gives CDR1 MGHRA, CDR2 YSYEKL. J lost 4 bases, V lost 0 bases, and 2 bases had no gene match.

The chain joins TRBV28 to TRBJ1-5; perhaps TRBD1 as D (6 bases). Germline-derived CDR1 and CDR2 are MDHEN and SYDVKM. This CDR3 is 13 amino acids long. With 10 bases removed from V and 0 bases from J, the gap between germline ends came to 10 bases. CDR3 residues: CATWGASNQPQHF. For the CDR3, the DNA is TGTGCCACCTGGGGGGCTAGCAATCAGCCCCAGCATTTT.

The CDR3 sequence: CASSQDGYTF. The CDR3 bases are TGTGCCAGTAGCCAGGATGGCTACACCTTC. This sequence joins TRBV19 and TRBJ1-2; the D is unclear. Germline V CDR1 and CDR2: LNHDA, SQIVND (reference sequence). The CDR3 is 10 amino acids. Deletions cut 6 bases from V and 6 bases from J, with 5 bases between.

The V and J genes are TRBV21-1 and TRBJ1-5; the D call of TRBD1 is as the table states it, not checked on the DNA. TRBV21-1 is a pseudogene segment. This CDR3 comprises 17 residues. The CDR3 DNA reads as TGTGCCAGCAGCAAATGGGACAGACCCAATAGCAATCAGCCCCAGCATTTT. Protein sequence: CASSKWDRPNSNQPQHF.